Following are 14 T cell receptor beta chains from one sample sequenced in a study of blood T cell repertoires in COVID-19. The method was immunoSEQ multiplex PCR; TCRdb's version includes in-frame clones alone and lacks a portion of them. The sample has 200,000 or so clones, almost 85% seen once. The sequencing input was peripheral blood. These receptors were obtained from a human donor with acute or convalescent COVID-19. The donor label of this sample is uncertain.

The chain couples TRBV18 to TRBJ1-1; 7 nucleotides line up with TRBD1. The germline CDR1 and CDR2 sequences are KGHSH and LQKENI. V dropped 1 base and J dropped 4; count of bases not matched to a gene: 6. This CDR3 is built from 15 residues. CDR3 nucleotides: TGTGCCAGCTCACCACTTACAGGGGTCGGCACTGAAGCTTTCTTT. Its translation: CASSPLTGVGTEAFF.

The chain has TRBV6-2 or TRBV6-3 and TRBJ2-4; D is perhaps TRBD1 (5 bases). Germline lookup yields CDR1 MNHEY and CDR2 SVGEGT. The CDR3 is 17 residues long. V lost 2 bases and J 0 bases, leaving 14 bases between the germline ends. CDR3 residues: CASSYGANLLAKNIQYF. The DNA of the CDR3 is TGTGCCAGCAGTTACGGGGCTAACCTCCTAGCCAAAAACATTCAGTACTTC.

This sequence joins TRBV7-2 and TRBJ2-7; TRBD1 aligns across 7 bases. Looked up from germline, CDR1 is SGHTA and CDR2 is FQGNSA. Unmatched junction bases numbered 6, after V lost 1 base and J lost 3 bases. The length of the CDR3 is 15 residues. CDR3 sequence reads: CASSLEAGTVYEQYF. The DNA for the CDR3 is TGTGCCAGCAGCTTAGAAGCCGGGACAGTCTACGAGCAGTACTTC.

The V and J genes are TRBV2 and TRBJ1-2; possibly TRBD1 for D (6 bases). CDR3 size: 14 residues. Trimming shortened V by 4 bases and J by 4 bases, and 13 bases separated the two germline ends. The germline CDR1 and CDR2 sequences are SNHLY and FYNNEI. CDR3 sequence reads: CASSGRGIIYGYTF. As DNA, the CDR3 is TGTGCCAGCAGTGGAAGGGGGATCATCTATGGCTACACCTTC.

The chain uses TRBV7-3 and TRBJ2-1, with TRBD2 as a possible D gene (6 bases). Germline V CDR1 and CDR2: SGHTA, FQGTGA. Trimming cost V 5 bases and J 5 bases, with 13 bases left between them. CDR3 length: 14 amino acids. The CDR3 here is CASSRRESHNEQFF. The CDR3 bases are TGTGCCAGCAGCCGCCGGGAGTCCCACAATGAGCAGTTCTTC. Full variable domain (rest looked up from reference TRBV7-3 and TRBJ2-1): GAGVSQTPSNKVTEKGKYVELRCDPISGHTALYWYRQSLGQGPEFLIYFQGTGAADDSGLPNDRFFAVRPEGSVSTLKIQRTERGDSAVYLCASSRRESHNEQFFGPGTRLTVL.

The rearrangement joins TRBV5-4 to TRBJ2-3, with 7 bases identical to TRBD2. CDR3 length equals 15 residues. The V gene's germline CDR1 is SGHNT and CDR2 YYREEE (reference sequence). Trimming took 2 bases from V and 0 from J; bases not matched to a gene: 3. CDR3 in DNA: TGTGCCAGCAGCTTTGGGGGAGGGAGCACAGATACGCAGTATTTT. It encodes CASSFGGGSTDTQYF.

The chain carries TRBV6-5 and TRBJ2-1; possibly TRBD1 for D (6 bases). The CDR3 covers 13 residues. Trimming removed 0 bases from V and 15 bases from J, with 15 bases in between. Germline lookup yields CDR1 MNHEY and CDR2 SVGAGI. The CDR3 bases are TGTGCCAGCAGTTACTCGGGAACGGGGACATCGTTCTTC. Translation gives CASSYSGTGTSFF.

V gene TRBV28 combines with J gene TRBJ2-7, with 10 bases that match TRBD2. The CDR3 runs to 13 residues. The ends lost 8 bases at V and 7 bases at J; junction bases unmatched: 8. Looked up from germline, CDR1 is MDHEN and CDR2 is SYDVKM. This CDR3 is CASEREGLREQYF. The CDR3 DNA sequence: TGTGCCAGCGAGCGGGAGGGCCTACGGGAGCAGTACTTC.

A few counts support this clone. The chain employs TRBV4-3 and TRBJ2-7; D is possibly TRBD1 (6 bases). The germline V gene has CDR1 LGHNA and CDR2 YSLEER. The CDR3 contains 15 residues. Trimming took 1 base from V and 6 from J, leaving 16 bases between them. CDR3 residues: CASSQAGLGAGEQYF. CDR3 DNA sequence: TGCGCCAGCAGCCAAGCCGGACTGGGGGCCGGCGAGCAGTACTTC.

The chain links TRBV6-5 to TRBJ1-1; TRBD1 might be the D (5 bases). The CDR3 is 13 amino acids. The germline V gene encodes CDR1 MNHEY and CDR2 SVGAGI. Trimming stripped 6 bases from V and 5 bases from J, with 13 bases between. The CDR3 DNA reads as TGTGCCAGCAGGGGCTCGGGGGGTACTGAAGCTTTCTTT. Translation gives CASRGSGGTEAFF.

The chain joins TRBV5-1 to TRBJ1-6; 9 positions agree with TRBD1. The germline CDR1 and CDR2 sequences are SGHRS and YFSETQ. With 4 bases clipped from V and 8 bases from J, the junction kept 4 bases outside the gene matches. The CDR3 is 14 amino acids. The CDR3 spells CASSLGQGHSPLHF. The CDR3 DNA sequence: TGCGCCAGCAGCCTGGGACAGGGCCATTCACCCCTCCACTTT. Drawing the rest from reference TRBV5-1 and TRBJ1-6, the complete variable domain is KAGVTQTPRYLIKTRGQQVTLSCSPISGHRSVSWYQQTPGQGLQFLFEYFSETQRNKGNFPGRFSGRQFSNSRSEMNVSTLELGDSALYLCASSLGQGHSPLHFGNGTRLTVT.

The gene calls are TRBV21-1 and TRBJ2-4; the DNA was not compared with TRBD2, the D call given in the table. TRBV21-1 is a pseudogene segment. This CDR3 region has 17 residues. Here the CDR3 reads CASTRVQRFGAKNIQYF. The CDR3 region has the DNA TGTGCCAGCACCCGAGTTCAGCGCTTTGGAGCCAAAAACATTCAGTACTTC.

This rearrangement joins TRBV6-5 to TRBJ1-2; TRBD1 might be the D (5 bases). Trimming took off 6 bases at V and 12 bases at J, with 20 bases between the two ends. Germline V gives CDR1 MNHEY, CDR2 SVGAGI. The CDR3 totals 13 residues. The CDR3 is CASSNSGSPKNTF. Written as DNA, the CDR3 is TGTGCCAGCAGCAACTCAGGGTCCCCGAAGAACACCTTC.

The rearrangement uses TRBV28 and TRBJ1-2; D unresolved. This CDR3 comprises 12 residues. The V gene's germline CDR1 is MDHEN and CDR2 SYDVKM. Deletions cut 4 bases from V and 3 bases from J, with 6 bases between. CDR3 DNA: TGTGCCAGCAGTTACAGATACTATGGCTACACCTTC. It yields the protein CASSYRYYGYTF.